This passage covers 10 T cell receptor beta chains from one sample sequenced in a study of cytomegalovirus exposure and HLA in healthy donors. PCR employed 60 Vbeta and 13 Jbeta primers. Some clones are missing from TCRdb's copy, which holds only in-frame ones; the method was immunoSEQ multiplex PCR. The table includes about 250,000 clones, 75% to 85% detected once. The sample consisted of PBMCs. These receptors all come from a girl between 2 and 10 years old in good health and CMV-seronegative.

This chain joins TRBV7-9 and TRBJ2-7, with 9 bases fitting TRBD1. CDR3 length: 15 residues. V dropped 5 bases and J dropped 0; count of bases not matched to a gene: 5. Looked up from germline, CDR1 is SEHNR and CDR2 is FQNEAQ (reference sequence). DNA for the CDR3: TGTGCCAGCAGCCCCGGGACAGGGTCCTCCTACGAGCAGTACTTC. It translates to CASSPGTGSSYEQYF.

The chain carries TRBV7-3 and TRBJ1-1, with 7 bases identical to TRBD1. Trimming cost V 5 bases and J 4 bases; bases outside gene matches: 4. This CDR3 contains 13 residues. Germline V lookup: CDR1 SGHTA, CDR2 FQGTGA. In nucleotides, the CDR3 is TGTGCCAGCAGCCTAGGACAGGCCACTGAAGCTTTCTTT. As protein: CASSLGQATEAFF.

The chain is built from TRBV18 and TRBJ1-6, with TRBD1 identical over 7 bases. Germline V gene data show CDR1 as KGHSH and CDR2 as LQKENI. V shed 5 bases, J shed 3 bases, and the junction held 4 bases outside the gene matches. The CDR3 contains 15 residues. CDR3 bases: TGTGCCAGCTCATCCCGGGACAGCTATAATTCACCCCTCCACTTT. The encoded protein is CASSSRDSYNSPLHF.

In DNA, the CDR3 is TGTGCCAGTAAGGGGCCGGGTCCCTACGAGCAGTACTTC. The encoded protein is CASKGPGPYEQYF. J is TRBJ2-7 and V is TRBV19; D possibly corresponds to TRBD1 (5 bases). Germline V gene lookup returns CDR1 LNHDA and CDR2 SQIVND (reference sequence). CDR3 size: 13 residues. V lost 7 bases and J 2 bases, leaving 12 bases between the germline ends.

This chain uses TRBV7-6 with TRBJ2-6, with unresolved D. Deletions cut 4 bases from V and 0 bases from J, with 7 bases between. Germline V gene sequence: CDR1 SGHVS, CDR2 FNYEAQ. The CDR3 contains 15 residues. The CDR3 here is CASSSVSSGANVLTF. CDR3 nucleotide sequence: TGTGCCAGCAGCTCCGTCAGCTCTGGGGCCAACGTCCTGACTTTC.

This chain connects TRBV19 to TRBJ2-3, with D unclear. Deletions cut 6 bases from V and 0 bases from J, with 7 bases between. In germline, CDR1 is LNHDA, CDR2 SQIVND (reference sequence). This CDR3 has 13 amino acids. The CDR3 loop reads CASRERSTDTQYF. CDR3 bases: TGTGCCAGTAGGGAGAGAAGCACAGATACGCAGTATTTT.

The chain combines TRBV12-5 with TRBJ2-3; D unclear. The germline V and J ends were trimmed by 6 bases and 0 bases, with 10 bases remaining between them. The CDR3 has 14 residues. CDR1 and CDR2 from the germline V gene are LGHNT and FRNRAP. The CDR3 region is CASGHNPSTDTQYF. DNA for the CDR3: TGTGCTAGTGGACATAATCCTAGCACAGATACGCAGTATTTT.

The rearrangement uses TRBV5-1 and TRBJ1-1, with D possibly TRBD1 on 5 matching bases. There are 16 residues in the CDR3. Germline lookup yields CDR1 SGHRS and CDR2 YFSETQ. V was clipped by 0 bases and J by 4 bases, with 16 bases between them. CDR3 DNA sequence: TGCGCCAGCAGCTTGGAAAGGGGATCGACGTTCACTGAAGCTTTCTTT. This sequence encodes CASSLERGSTFTEAFF.

V usage is TRBV5-1 and J usage is TRBJ2-6; TRBD1 aligns across 9 bases. The CDR3 is made up of 14 amino acids. The V gene's germline CDR1 is SGHRS and CDR2 YFSETQ. After removal of 5 bases from V and 18 bases from J, the junction contained 15 bases not matched to a gene. CDR3 nucleotides: TGCGCCAGCAGACAGCCGGGACAGGGTTCCAAGTGGACTTTC. Residues: CASRQPGQGSKWTF.

The chain recombines TRBV28 with TRBJ1-2; TRBD1 matches at 10 bases. Germline lookup yields CDR1 MDHEN and CDR2 SYDVKM. Germline trimming cut 5 bases from V and 4 bases from J; bases unmatched to any gene: 4. CDR3 length: 14 residues. DNA for the CDR3: TGTGCCAGCAGTCCGGACAGGGGGGGCTATGGCTACACCTTC. This gives the protein CASSPDRGGYGYTF.